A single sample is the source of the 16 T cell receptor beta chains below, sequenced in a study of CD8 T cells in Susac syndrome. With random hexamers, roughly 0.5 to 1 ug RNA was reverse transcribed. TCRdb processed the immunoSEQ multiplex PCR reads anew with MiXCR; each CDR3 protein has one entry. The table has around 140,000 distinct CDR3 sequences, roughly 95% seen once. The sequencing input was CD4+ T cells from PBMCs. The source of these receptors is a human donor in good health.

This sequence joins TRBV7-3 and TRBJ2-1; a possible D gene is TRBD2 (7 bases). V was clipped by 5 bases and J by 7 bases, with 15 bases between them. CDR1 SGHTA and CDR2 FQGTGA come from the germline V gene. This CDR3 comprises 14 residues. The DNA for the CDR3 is TGTGCCAGCAGCCGAGGACTAGGGGGGAATGAGCAGTTCTTC. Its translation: CASSRGLGGNEQFF.

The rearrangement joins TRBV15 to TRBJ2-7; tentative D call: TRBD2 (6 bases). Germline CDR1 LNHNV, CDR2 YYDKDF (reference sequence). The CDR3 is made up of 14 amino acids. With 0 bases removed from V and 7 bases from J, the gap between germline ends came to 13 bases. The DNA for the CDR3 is TGTGCCACCAGCAGAGATCGGCTAGCGAGGGAGCAGTACTTC. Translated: CATSRDRLAREQYF. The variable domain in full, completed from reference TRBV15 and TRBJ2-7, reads DAMVIQNPRYQVTQFGKPVTLSCSQTLNHNVMYWYQQKSSQAPKLLFHYYDKDFNNEADTPDNFQSRRPNTSFCFLDIRSPGLGDTAMYLCATSRDRLAREQYFGPGTRLTVT.

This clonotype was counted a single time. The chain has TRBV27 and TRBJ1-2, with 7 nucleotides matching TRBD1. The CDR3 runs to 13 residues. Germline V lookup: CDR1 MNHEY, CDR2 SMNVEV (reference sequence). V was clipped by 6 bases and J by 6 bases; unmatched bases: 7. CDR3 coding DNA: TGTGCCAGCAGGGACGACAGGGCTCATGGCTACACCTTC. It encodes CASRDDRAHGYTF.

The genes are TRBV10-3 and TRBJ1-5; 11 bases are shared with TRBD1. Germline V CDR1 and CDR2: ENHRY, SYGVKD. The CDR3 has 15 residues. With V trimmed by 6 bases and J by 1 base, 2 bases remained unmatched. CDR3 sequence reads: CAIRGTGGSNQPQHF. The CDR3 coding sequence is TGTGCCATCAGAGGGACAGGGGGAAGCAATCAGCCCCAGCATTTT.

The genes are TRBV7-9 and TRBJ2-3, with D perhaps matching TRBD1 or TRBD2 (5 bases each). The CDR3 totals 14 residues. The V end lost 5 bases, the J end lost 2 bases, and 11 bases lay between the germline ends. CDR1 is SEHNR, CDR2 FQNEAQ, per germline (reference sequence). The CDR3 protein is CASSLMGTTDTQYF. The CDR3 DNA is TGTGCCAGCAGCCTAATGGGGACCACAGATACGCAGTATTTT.

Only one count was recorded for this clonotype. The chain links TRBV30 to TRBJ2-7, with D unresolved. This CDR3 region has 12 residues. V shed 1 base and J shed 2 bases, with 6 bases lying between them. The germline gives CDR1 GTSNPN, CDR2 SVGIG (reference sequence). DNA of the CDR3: TGTGCCTGGAGTGACAGTGCCTACGAGCAGTACTTC. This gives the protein CAWSDSAYEQYF.

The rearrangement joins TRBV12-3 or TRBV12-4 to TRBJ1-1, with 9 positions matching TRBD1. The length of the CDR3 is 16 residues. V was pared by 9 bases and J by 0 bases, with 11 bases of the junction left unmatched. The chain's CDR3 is CASTGTGSLMNTEAFF. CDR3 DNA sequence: TGTGCCAGTACCGGGACAGGGAGTCTCATGAACACTGAAGCTTTCTTT.

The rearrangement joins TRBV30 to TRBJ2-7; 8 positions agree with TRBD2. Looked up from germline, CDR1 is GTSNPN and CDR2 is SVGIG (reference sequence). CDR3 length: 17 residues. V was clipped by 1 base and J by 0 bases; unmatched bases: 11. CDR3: CAWSGGASGFSSYEQYF. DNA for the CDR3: TGTGCCTGGAGTGGGGGGGCTAGCGGGTTTAGCTCCTACGAGCAGTACTTC.

CDR3 residues: CASSPSREGEQYF. The CDR3 coding sequence is TGTGCCAGCTCACCTTCCCGGGAGGGCGAGCAGTACTTC. The rearrangement links TRBV18 to TRBJ2-7; the match to TRBD2 covers 8 bases. After removal of 3 bases from V and 6 bases from J, the junction contained 4 bases not matched to a gene. The V gene's germline CDR1 is KGHSH and CDR2 LQKENI. The CDR3 runs to 13 residues.

The CDR3 nucleotides read TGTGCCAGCAGTTTAACCCCACTAGCGGGAGGGTACGAGCAGTACTTC. Its translation: CASSLTPLAGGYEQYF. The chain carries TRBV27 and TRBJ2-7; 13 bases match TRBD2. CDR3 length: 16 residues. V dropped 2 bases and J dropped 4; count of bases not matched to a gene: 5. CDR1 is MNHEY and CDR2 is SMNVEV in the germline V gene (reference sequence).

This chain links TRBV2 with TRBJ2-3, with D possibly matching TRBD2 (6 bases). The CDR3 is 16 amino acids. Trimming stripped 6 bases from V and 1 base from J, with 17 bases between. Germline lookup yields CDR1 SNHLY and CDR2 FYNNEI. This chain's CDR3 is CASRTTWTKGTDTQYF. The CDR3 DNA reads TGTGCCAGCAGGACGACATGGACTAAGGGCACAGATACGCAGTATTTT.

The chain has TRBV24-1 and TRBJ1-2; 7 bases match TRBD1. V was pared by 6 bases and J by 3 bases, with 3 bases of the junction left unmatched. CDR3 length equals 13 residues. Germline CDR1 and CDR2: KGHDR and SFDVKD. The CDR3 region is CATSRRGDYGYTF. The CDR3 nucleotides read TGTGCCACCAGTCGCAGGGGGGACTATGGCTACACCTTC.

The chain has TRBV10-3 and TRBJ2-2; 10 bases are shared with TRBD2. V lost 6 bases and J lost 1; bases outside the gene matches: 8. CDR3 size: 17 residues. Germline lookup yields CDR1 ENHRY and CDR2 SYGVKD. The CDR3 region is CAISILPSGRNTGELFF. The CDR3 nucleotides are TGTGCCATCAGCATATTACCTAGCGGGAGGAACACCGGGGAGCTGTTTTTT.

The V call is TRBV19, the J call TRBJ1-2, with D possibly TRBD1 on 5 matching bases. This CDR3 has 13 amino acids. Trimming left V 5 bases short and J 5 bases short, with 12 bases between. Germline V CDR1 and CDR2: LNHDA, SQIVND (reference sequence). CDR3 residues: CASSEGWGYGYTF. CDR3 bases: TGTGCCAGTAGTGAGGGATGGGGGTATGGCTACACCTTC.

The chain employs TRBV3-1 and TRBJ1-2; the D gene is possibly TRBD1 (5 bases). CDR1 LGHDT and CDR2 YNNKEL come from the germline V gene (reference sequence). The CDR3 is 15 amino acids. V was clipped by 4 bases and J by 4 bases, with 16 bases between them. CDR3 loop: CASSPYRGDAYGYTF. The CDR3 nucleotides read TGTGCCAGCAGCCCGTACAGAGGGGATGCCTATGGCTACACCTTC.

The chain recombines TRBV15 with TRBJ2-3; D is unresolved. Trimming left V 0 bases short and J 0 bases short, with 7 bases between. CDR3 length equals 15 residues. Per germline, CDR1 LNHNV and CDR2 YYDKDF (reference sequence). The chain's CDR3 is CATSREAGSTDTQYF. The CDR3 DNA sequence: TGTGCCACCAGCAGAGAAGCCGGGAGCACAGATACGCAGTATTTT.